The rows below give T cell receptor beta chains drawn from one sample of a study of T cell changes during pregnancy in multiple sclerosis. Clones were read by immunoSEQ multiplex PCR, and TCRdb kept only the in-frame ones, dropping some. The sample holds about 100,000 clones, around 94% seen once. The sequences come from peripheral blood, collected in the first trimester of pregnancy. Receptors were obtained from a female donor with multiple sclerosis, enrolled in a pregnancy study. The CDR3 runs from the conserved cysteine through the conserved F or W. The D gene is left open where the match is weak. Where a row states a size, it is once, few, many or the class of an expanded clone; other rows omit it.

j_call v_call d_call clone_size cdr3_aa cdr3_nt
TRBJ1-1 TRBV28 NA NA CASRTHPFTGEAFF TGTGCCAGCAGGACACACCCCTTTACAGGTGAAGCTTTCTTT
TRBJ1-2 TRBV29-1 TRBD1 NA CSAGGNYGYTF TGCAGCGCAGGGGGAAACTATGGCTACACCTTC
TRBJ1-1 TRBV4-2 NA NA CASSLIGPFEAFF TGTGCCAGCAGCCTTATTGGGCCTTTTGAAGCTTTCTTT
TRBJ2-7 TRBV6-1 TRBD1 NA CATGQGPYEQYF TGTGCCACGGGACAGGGTCCCTACGAGCAGTACTTC
TRBJ1-5 TRBV6-5 NA NA CASSYGGLHQPQHF TGTGCCAGCAGTTACGGGGGACTTCATCAGCCCCAGCATTTT
TRBJ2-1 TRBV10-3 TRBD2 NA CAIRGLAGTHNEQFF TGTGCCATCAGGGGACTAGCGGGAACTCACAATGAGCAGTTCTTC
TRBJ2-1 TRBV28 NA NA CASTPRIRGEQFF TGTGCCAGCACCCCGCGTATCAGGGGCGAGCAGTTCTTC
TRBJ2-5 TRBV6-1 NA NA CASTRGRQETQYF TGTGCCAGCACTCGCGGCAGACAAGAGACCCAGTACTTC
TRBJ1-2 TRBV4-2 NA NA CASSQESRQAGYTF TGTGCCAGCAGCCAGGAATCCCGTCAGGCGGGCTACACCTTC
TRBJ1-5 TRBV19 NA NA CASSIVSQHF TGTGCCAGTAGTATAGTCTCCCAGCATTTT
TRBJ2-1 TRBV9 TRBD2 NA CASSISLAGVSYNEQFF TGTGCCAGCAGCATCTCCTTAGCGGGAGTTAGCTACAATGAGCAGTTCTTC
TRBJ1-1 TRBV28 TRBD1 NA CASSPDRVNTEAFF TGTGCCAGCAGTCCCGACAGGGTGAACACTGAAGCTTTCTTT
TRBJ1-1 TRBV5-4 NA NA CASSEPGLKNTEAFF TGTGCCAGCAGCGAACCGGGACTTAAGAACACTGAAGCTTTCTTT
TRBJ2-7 TRBV4-2 NA NA CASSQEGGLNSYEQYF TGTGCCAGCAGCCAAGAAGGAGGTCTTAACTCCTACGAGCAGTACTTC
TRBJ1-5 TRBV28 TRBD1 NA CASSMGQFNQPQHF TGTGCCAGCAGTATGGGACAGTTCAATCAGCCCCAGCATTTT
TRBJ2-2 TRBV27 TRBD2 NA CASSFSTSGSNTGELFF TGTGCCAGCAGTTTCTCGACTAGCGGGAGCAACACCGGGGAGCTGTTTTTT
TRBJ1-3 TRBV15 TRBD1 NA CATSRGTGAGNTIYF TGTGCCACCAGCAGAGGGACAGGGGCTGGAAACACCATATATTTT
TRBJ2-5 TRBV6-1 NA NA CASIIGAGWQETQYF TGTGCCAGCATTATTGGGGCAGGGTGGCAAGAGACCCAGTACTTC
TRBJ1-5 TRBV28 NA once CASWGQQNQPQHF TGTGCCAGCTGGGGCCAGCAGAATCAGCCCCAGCATTTT
TRBJ2-1 TRBV27 NA NA CASSADSSPYNEQFF TGTGCCAGCAGTGCTGACAGTTCCCCCTACAATGAGCAGTTCTTC
TRBJ2-5 TRBV7-6 TRBD2 NA CASSFKAGGGGGETQYF TGTGCCAGCAGCTTCAAGGCGGGAGGGGGTGGCGGGGAGACCCAGTACTTC
TRBJ2-7 TRBV14 TRBD1 NA CASSQGGQKFPFHF TGTGCCAGCAGCCAAGGGGGACAGAAATTCCCCTTCCACTTC
TRBJ2-2 TRBV6-1 TRBD2 NA CASTRTSQTGELFF TGTGCCAGCACCCGGACTAGTCAGACCGGGGAGCTGTTTTTT
TRBJ2-7 TRBV5-6 NA NA CASISDSGVYEQYF TGTGCCAGCATATCTGACAGTGGGGTCTACGAGCAGTACTTC
TRBJ1-1 TRBV11-1 TRBD1 NA CASSLVQGMNTEAFF TGTGCCAGCAGCTTAGTACAGGGGATGAACACTGAAGCTTTCTTT
TRBJ2-2 TRBV25-1 NA NA CASRGPITGELFF TGTGCCAGCAGGGGGCCAATCACCGGGGAGCTGTTTTTT
TRBJ1-1 TRBV28 NA few CASSLLVGANTEAFF TGTGCCAGCAGTTTATTAGTGGGCGCGAACACTGAAGCTTTCTTT
TRBJ1-2 TRBV18 NA NA CASSPSGRTLNGYTF TGTGCCAGCTCACCGTCGGGCCGGACACTTAATGGCTACACCTTC
TRBJ2-5 TRBV7-8 NA few CASSLPSTGLETQYF TGTGCCAGCAGCTTGCCCTCGACAGGTTTGGAGACCCAGTACTTC
TRBJ2-3 TRBV19 NA NA CASSEGTDTQYF TGTGCCAGTTCTGAGGGCACAGATACGCAGTATTTT
TRBJ2-7 TRBV4-1 TRBD2 NA CASSEPGLADYEQYF TGCGCCAGCAGCGAACCGGGACTAGCGGACTACGAGCAGTACTTC
TRBJ1-4 TRBV4-3 NA NA CASSQGVAGEKLFF TGCGCCAGCAGCCAAGGGGTTGCGGGTGAAAAACTGTTTTTT
TRBJ2-1 TRBV5-1 NA NA CASSGNTGAFNEQFF TGCGCCAGCAGCGGAAACACGGGAGCCTTCAATGAGCAGTTCTTC
TRBJ2-2 TRBV7-9 TRBD2 NA CASSSRRLAGVGNTGELFF TGTGCCAGCAGCTCGCGAAGACTAGCGGGAGTAGGGAACACCGGGGAGCTGTTTTTT
TRBJ2-3 TRBV7-9 NA NA CASSTGASGTDTQYF TGTGCCAGCAGCACCGGGGCTAGCGGCACAGATACGCAGTATTTT
TRBJ2-1 TRBV9 TRBD2 NA CASSVGPSGSRGMNEQFF TGTGCCAGCAGCGTAGGTCCTAGCGGGAGTAGGGGTATGAATGAGCAGTTCTTC
TRBJ2-3 TRBV7-8 TRBD2 NA CASSLGRGGRSTDTQYF TGTGCCAGCAGCTTAGGGAGGGGCGGGAGGAGCACAGATACGCAGTATTTT
TRBJ2-2 TRBV18 NA NA CASSLEGTGELFF TGTGCCAGCTCACTGGAGGGGACCGGGGAGCTGTTTTTT
TRBJ2-7 TRBV28 NA NA CASSGASFISYEQYF TGTGCCAGCAGTGGGGCCAGTTTTATCTCCTACGAGCAGTACTTC
TRBJ2-2 TRBV27 NA NA CASSVRRAGELFF TGTGCCAGCAGCGTCCGGAGGGCCGGGGAGCTGTTTTTT
TRBJ2-1 TRBV14 TRBD2 once CASKAGGWYNEQFF TGTGCCAGCAAAGCGGGAGGTTGGTACAATGAGCAGTTCTTC
TRBJ1-5 TRBV7-9 TRBD1 NA CASSQTGFNQPQHF TGTGCCAGCAGCCAGACAGGGTTCAATCAGCCCCAGCATTTT
TRBJ2-3 TRBV5-1 NA NA CASSRQETDTQYF TGCGCCAGCAGCCGACAAGAAACGGATACGCAGTATTTT
TRBJ2-6 TRBV19 NA NA CASSIGDRKGSNVLTF TGTGCCAGTAGTATTGGAGACAGAAAGGGTTCCAACGTCCTGACTTTC
TRBJ2-3 TRBV5-1 NA NA CASSLSEITDTQYF TGCGCCAGCAGCTTGTCTGAGATCACAGATACGCAGTATTTT
TRBJ2-3 TRBV5-1 NA NA CASSLEGATDTQYF TGCGCCAGCAGCTTGGAGGGAGCCACAGATACGCAGTATTTT
TRBJ2-3 TRBV5-4 NA NA CASSLGGDSLFTDTQYF TGTGCCAGCAGCTTGGGAGGTGACAGCCTTTTCACAGATACGCAGTATTTT
TRBJ2-7 TRBV15 NA NA CATSRGDPGEQYF TGTGCCACCAGCAGAGGAGACCCGGGCGAGCAGTACTTC
TRBJ2-5 TRBV9 TRBD2 NA CASSGTVSGSGETQYF TGTGCCAGCAGCGGAACAGTTAGCGGGAGCGGAGAGACCCAGTACTTC
TRBJ1-2 TRBV27 NA NA CASSDYPLDYGYTF TGTGCCAGCAGTGACTACCCCCTGGACTATGGCTACACCTTC
TRBJ1-2 TRBV29-1 TRBD1 NA CSVELQGAHGYTF TGCAGCGTTGAATTGCAGGGGGCGCATGGCTACACCTTC
TRBJ2-7 TRBV2 NA NA CASRRAELSYEQYF TGTGCCAGCAGACGAGCGGAGCTCTCCTACGAGCAGTACTTC
TRBJ1-2 TRBV27 TRBD1 NA CASSFDRDSYGYTF TGTGCCAGCAGTTTCGACAGGGACAGCTATGGCTACACCTTC
TRBJ1-3 TRBV10-1 NA NA CASSVLGGAGNTIYF TGCGCCAGCAGTGTGCTGGGAGGGGCAGGAAACACCATATATTTT
TRBJ1-1 TRBV5-1 NA NA CASSLSQANTEAFF TGCGCCAGCAGCTTGAGCCAGGCGAACACTGAAGCTTTCTTT
TRBJ2-7 TRBV4-2 TRBD2 NA CASSQEPSGSIYEQYF TGTGCCAGCAGCCAAGAGCCTAGCGGGAGTATCTACGAGCAGTACTTC
TRBJ2-5 TRBV6-5 NA NA CASSFEPAAKVAQYF TGTGCCAGCAGCTTCGAACCGGCAGCGAAAGTGGCCCAGTACTTC
TRBJ2-4 TRBV19 TRBD1 NA CASSYRGDIQYF TGTGCCAGTAGTTACAGGGGAGACATTCAGTACTTC
TRBJ2-7 TRBV6-5 TRBD2 NA CASSYSGTSGSYEQYF TGTGCCAGCAGTTACTCGGGGACTAGCGGGAGCTACGAGCAGTACTTC
TRBJ2-1 TRBV7-9 NA NA CASSPPVGAYNEQFF TGTGCCAGCAGCCCTCCGGTAGGGGCCTACAATGAGCAGTTCTTC